These 14 T cell receptor beta chains were sequenced from one sample in a study of blood T cell repertoires in COVID-19. Libraries were prepared by immunoSEQ multiplex PCR; TCRdb keeps only in-frame clonotypes and omits some of them. This sample carries about 430,000 clones, over 75% of them seen once, and the ten largest clones take around 1.5%. The sample consisted of PBMCs or T cells enriched from blood (not recorded which). The receptors shown here come from a woman aged 18-29 years who had been exposed to COVID-19.

The chain couples TRBV29-1 to TRBJ1-1; no clear D gene. Germline V gene lookup returns CDR1 SQVTM and CDR2 ANQGSEA. CDR3 length: 13 residues. Trimming shortened V by 1 base and J by 0 bases, and 6 bases separated the two germline ends. Here the CDR3 DNA reads TGCAGCGTTGAAGGGCGGTTGAACACTGAAGCTTTCTTT. It yields the protein CSVEGRLNTEAFF.

V usage is TRBV27 and J usage is TRBJ1-3; TRBD1 matches at 8 bases. Per the germline V gene, CDR1 is MNHEY and CDR2 is SMNVEV (reference sequence). This CDR3 comprises 14 residues. Trimming took 2 bases from V and 3 from J; bases not matched to a gene: 0. CDR3 nucleotides: TGTGCCAGCAGTTTAGGGACAGGTGGAAACACCATATATTTT. It is translated as CASSLGTGGNTIYF.

The V call is TRBV28, the J call TRBJ1-1; D gene ambiguous. Germline loops: CDR1 MDHEN, CDR2 SYDVKM. V was trimmed by 2 bases and J by 0 bases, leaving 16 bases between them. The CDR3 sequence is 17 residues long. CDR3 in DNA: TGTGCCAGCAGTTTAACAGTTACGGCGGGAGTGAACACTGAAGCTTTCTTT. This translates into CASSLTVTAGVNTEAFF.

The chain links TRBV2 to TRBJ1-5, with TRBD1 as a possible D gene (6 bases). Germline-derived CDR1 and CDR2 are SNHLY and FYNNEI. The CDR3 is made up of 15 amino acids. Trimming cost V 4 bases and J 3 bases, with 13 bases left between them. CDR3 coding DNA: TGTGCCAGCAGTGCTCAGGGGAGGGTCAATCAGCCCCAGCATTTT. It specifies CASSAQGRVNQPQHF.

The V and J genes are TRBV10-1 and TRBJ1-1, with 12 bases matching TRBD1. The junction had 9 bases not matched to a gene; V was cut back by 7 bases and J by 0 bases. This CDR3 region has 17 residues. Germline V gene lookup returns CDR1 WNHNN and CDR2 SYGVQD (reference sequence). In nucleotides, the CDR3 is TGCGCCAGCATAGGGAGGGGGACAGGGGGCATGAACACTGAAGCTTTCTTT. As protein: CASIGRGTGGMNTEAFF.

This chain connects TRBV21-1 to TRBJ1-5; TRBD1, as called in the table, went unchecked against the DNA. TRBV21-1 is annotated as a pseudogene. The CDR3 totals 13 residues. CDR3 residues: CASSSHSNQPQHF. The CDR3 DNA sequence: TGTGCCAGCAGCTCCCATAGCAATCAGCCCCAGCATTTT.

This sequence joins TRBV11-1 and TRBJ2-2, with D maybe TRBD1 (6 bases). Germline values: CDR1 SGHAT, CDR2 FQDESV (reference sequence). Trimming pared 5 bases from V and 0 bases from J, leaving 10 bases between. The CDR3 runs to 15 residues. CDR3 sequence reads: CASSLAGANTGELFF. The CDR3 DNA reads TGTGCCAGCAGCCTGGCAGGGGCGAACACCGGGGAGCTGTTTTTT.

The V gene is TRBV29-1, the J gene TRBJ1-5; weak D call: TRBD1 (6 bases). Germline V gives CDR1 SQVTM, CDR2 ANQGSEA. V lost 4 bases to trimming and J lost 6 bases, with 10 bases between them. The CDR3 has 12 residues. The CDR3 nucleotides are TGCAGCGTTGGAGAGGGGGGTCAGCCCCAGCATTTT. Its translation: CSVGEGGQPQHF.

The CDR3, as DNA: TGTGCCAGCAGTCGTATAGCGGGAGCCTCAGATACGCAGTATTTT. Its translation: CASSRIAGASDTQYF. This chain joins TRBV6-5 and TRBJ2-3, with 9 bases lining up with TRBD2. The germline V gene encodes CDR1 MNHEY and CDR2 SVGAGI. The length of the CDR3 is 15 residues. V lost 5 bases and J lost 4; bases outside the gene matches: 7.

The V and J genes are TRBV4-1 and TRBJ2-5; 7 nucleotides align to TRBD1. From germline, CDR1 is MGHRA and CDR2 YSYEKL. V dropped 2 bases and J dropped 1; count of bases not matched to a gene: 4. The CDR3 covers 15 residues. This chain's CDR3 is CASSQPNRGQETQYF. CDR3 in DNA: TGCGCCAGCAGCCAACCCAACAGGGGCCAAGAGACCCAGTACTTC.

V and J are TRBV11-2 and TRBJ2-7; perhaps TRBD1 as D (5 bases). This CDR3 is 15 amino acids long. The V gene's germline CDR1 is SGHAT and CDR2 FQNNGV. V was clipped by 0 bases and J by 0 bases, with 9 bases between them. The CDR3 protein is CASSLDRALSYEQYF. The CDR3 region has the DNA TGTGCCAGCAGCTTAGACAGGGCCCTCTCCTACGAGCAGTACTTC.

V usage is TRBV5-1 and J usage is TRBJ2-7; 7 bases match TRBD2. Trimming removed 1 base from V and 0 bases from J; junction bases left unmatched: 4. Germline V lookup: CDR1 SGHRS, CDR2 YFSETQ. This CDR3 contains 15 residues. The CDR3 bases are TGCGCCAGCAGCTTGTTGGTAGCGGGCTCCTACGAGCAGTACTTC. Amino acids: CASSLLVAGSYEQYF.

The J gene is TRBJ1-1, the V gene TRBV29-1; possible D gene TRBD1, 5 bases. Trimming pared 6 bases from V and 4 bases from J, leaving 9 bases between. From germline, CDR1 is SQVTM and CDR2 ANQGSEA. This CDR3 has 11 amino acids. The CDR3 coding sequence is TGCAGCGTCTTGGGGGGCACTGAAGCTTTCTTT. It specifies CSVLGGTEAFF.

This chain joins TRBV7-9 and TRBJ2-7; a weak D match, TRBD1 (6 bases). Trimming shortened V by 1 base and J by 7 bases, and 14 bases separated the two germline ends. The V gene's germline CDR1 is SEHNR and CDR2 FQNEAQ (reference sequence). The length of the CDR3 is 14 residues. The CDR3 nucleotides are TGTGCCAGCAGCTTAGAAACTGGACAGAGGGAGCAGTACTTC. Translation gives CASSLETGQREQYF. The variable domain in full, with the rest retrieved from reference TRBV7-9 and TRBJ2-7, is DTGVSQNPRHKITKRGQNVTFRCDPISEHNRLYWYRQTLGQGPEFLTYFQNEAQLEKSRLLSDRFSAERPKGSFSTLEIQRTEQGDSAMYLCASSLETGQREQYFGPGTRLTVT.